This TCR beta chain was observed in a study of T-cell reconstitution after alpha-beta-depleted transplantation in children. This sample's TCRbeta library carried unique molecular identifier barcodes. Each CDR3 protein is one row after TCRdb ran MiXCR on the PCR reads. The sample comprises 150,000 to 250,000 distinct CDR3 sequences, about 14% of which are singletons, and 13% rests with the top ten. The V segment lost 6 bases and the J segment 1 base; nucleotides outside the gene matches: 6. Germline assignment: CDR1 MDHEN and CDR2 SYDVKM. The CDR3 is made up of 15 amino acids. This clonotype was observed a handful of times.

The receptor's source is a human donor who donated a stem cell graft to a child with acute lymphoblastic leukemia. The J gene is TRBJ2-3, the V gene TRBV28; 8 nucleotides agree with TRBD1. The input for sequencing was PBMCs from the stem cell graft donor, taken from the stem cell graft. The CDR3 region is CASRTGATGTDTQYF. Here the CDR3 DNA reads TGTGCCAGCAGGACAGGGGCGACGGGCACAGATACGCAGTATTTT.